Presented here are 25 T cell receptor beta chains from one specimen sequenced in a study of T cell responses to AZD1222 COVID-19 vaccine. Repertoires were generated with immunoSEQ multiplex PCR, while TCRdb's copy carries only in-frame clones and drops some. This sample's table has about 140,000 clones. Source material: peripheral blood. The receptors come from an adult in good health.

This chain uses TRBV30 with TRBJ1-2, with D possibly TRBD1 on 5 matching bases. V was pared by 2 bases and J by 5 bases, with 15 bases between. Germline assignment: CDR1 GTSNPN and CDR2 SVGIG (reference sequence). CDR3 length equals 14 residues. The DNA for the CDR3 is TGTGCCTGGAGTACGCCAGGGTGGGTGTATGGCTACACCTTC. This sequence encodes CAWSTPGWVYGYTF.

CDR3: CASSRRDRGTHGYTF. In DNA, the CDR3 is TGTGCCAGCAGCCGTCGGGACAGGGGAACCCATGGCTACACCTTC. This chain joins TRBV5-6 and TRBJ1-2; 10 nucleotides line up with TRBD1. V trimming: 4 bases; J trimming: 6 bases; junction bases outside the gene matches: 9. The CDR3 length is 15 residues. The germline V gene encodes CDR1 SGHDT and CDR2 YYEEEE.

The gene calls are TRBV28 and TRBJ1-2; D remains unclear. Germline CDR1 and CDR2: MDHEN and SYDVKM. Trimming pared 8 bases from V and 0 bases from J, leaving 13 bases between. CDR3 length: 14 residues. The CDR3 DNA is TGTGCCAGCCTACTTCTGGGGACTAACTATGGCTACACCTTC. It yields the protein CASLLLGTNYGYTF.

DNA for the CDR3: TGTGCCACTTCTCGAACAGGGCGAAATAATTCACCCCTCCACTTT. Its translation is CATSRTGRNNSPLHF. V is TRBV27 and J is TRBJ1-6, with a weak D call TRBD1 (6 bases). Trimming cost V 10 bases and J 5 bases, with 18 bases left between them. The CDR3 contains 15 residues. Per germline, CDR1 MNHEY and CDR2 SMNVEV (reference sequence).

This chain uses TRBV28 with TRBJ2-4; D gene uncertain. Germline V gene sequence: CDR1 MDHEN, CDR2 SYDVKM. The CDR3 has 15 residues. With 7 bases removed from V and 1 base from J, the gap between germline ends came to 14 bases. CDR3 nucleotide sequence: TGTGCCAGCATTCCAACCGGTGCGGCCAAAAACATTCAGTACTTC. Translating gives CASIPTGAAKNIQYF. Combining the CDR3 with reference TRBV28 and TRBJ2-4 gives the whole variable domain DVKVTQSSRYLVKRTGEKVFLECVQDMDHENMFWYRQDPGLGLRLIYFSYDVKMKEKGDIPEGYSVSREKKERFSLILESASTNQTSMYLCASIPTGAAKNIQYFGAGTRLSVL.

The chain recombines TRBV6-1 with TRBJ2-5, with D possibly matching TRBD1 (5 bases). Germline-derived CDR1 and CDR2 are MNHNS and SASEGT. The CDR3 has 19 amino acids. Trimming removed 0 bases from V and 5 bases from J, with 25 bases in between. The CDR3 is CASSEAVPLSAGPPETQYF. In DNA, the CDR3 is TGTGCCAGCAGTGAAGCGGTCCCCCTCTCGGCAGGGCCCCCGGAGACCCAGTACTTC.

The chain joins TRBV28 to TRBJ1-2; 7 nucleotides agree with TRBD1. The CDR3 is made up of 12 amino acids. Looked up from germline, CDR1 is MDHEN and CDR2 is SYDVKM. Trimming removed 6 bases from V and 5 bases from J; junction bases left unmatched: 3. The CDR3 spells CASSGQVYGYTF. In DNA, the CDR3 is TGTGCCAGCAGCGGACAGGTTTATGGCTACACCTTC.

The V gene is TRBV6-2 or TRBV6-3, the J gene TRBJ1-5; D unclear. The CDR3 totals 13 residues. Germline loops: CDR1 MNHEY, CDR2 SVGEGT. V was cut by 4 bases and J by 7 bases, with 11 bases left in between. CDR3 DNA: TGTGCCAGCAGTTTGGGAGTAGGCCAGCCCCAGCATTTT. It yields the protein CASSLGVGQPQHF.

J is TRBJ1-1 and V is TRBV5-1; tentatively, D is TRBD1 (5 bases). This CDR3 is built from 16 residues. V was clipped by 0 bases and J by 5 bases, with 17 bases between them. The germline V gene has CDR1 SGHRS and CDR2 YFSETQ. CDR3 residues: CASSLGSGTTRTEAFF. CDR3 nucleotides: TGCGCCAGCAGCTTGGGATCCGGGACGACGAGGACTGAAGCTTTCTTT.

The chain links TRBV6-1 to TRBJ2-3; 9 bases are shared with TRBD2. The CDR3 is 15 amino acids. Per germline, CDR1 MNHNS and CDR2 SASEGT. Unmatched junction bases numbered 5, after V lost 3 bases and J lost 4 bases. CDR3 sequence (DNA): TGTGCCAGCAGTGATAGCGGGGGACTCGCAGATACGCAGTATTTT. Amino acids: CASSDSGGLADTQYF.

The rearrangement uses TRBV27 and TRBJ2-3; D uncertain. Per germline, CDR1 MNHEY and CDR2 SMNVEV (reference sequence). Trimming cost V 2 bases and J 4 bases, with 10 bases left between them. The CDR3 contains 14 residues. The CDR3 sequence is CASSLALVPDTQYF. DNA for the CDR3: TGTGCCAGCAGTTTAGCTCTAGTTCCAGATACGCAGTATTTT.

The chain uses TRBV4-3 and TRBJ2-3; possible D gene TRBD1, 6 bases. V was pared by 0 bases and J by 0 bases, with 13 bases between. Germline V gene sequence: CDR1 LGHNA, CDR2 YSLEER. The CDR3 loop spans 17 amino acids. CDR3 sequence: CASSQEVGAPSTDTQYF. CDR3 coding DNA: TGCGCCAGCAGCCAAGAAGTGGGGGCCCCTAGCACAGATACGCAGTATTTT.

The J gene is TRBJ2-1, the V gene TRBV5-1; a possible D gene is TRBD2 (5 bases). V lost 0 bases, J lost 2 bases, and 9 bases lay in between. This CDR3 region has 15 residues. Germline V gives CDR1 SGHRS, CDR2 YFSETQ. CDR3 residues: CASSLVGETYNEQFF. The CDR3 nucleotides read TGCGCCAGCAGCTTGGTCGGGGAAACCTACAATGAGCAGTTCTTC.

Concerning this clone: Distinct nucleotide sequences in the sample also encode this CDR3. The gene calls are TRBV3-1 (or the pseudogene TRBV3-2) and TRBJ1-3; the D is unclear. The ends were cut back, 1 base at V and 0 bases at J, with 4 bases in the middle. Germline V gene data show CDR1 as LGHDT and CDR2 as YNNKEL (reference sequence). The length of the CDR3 is 14 residues. DNA for the CDR3: TGTGCCAGCAGCCAAGGAGGCTCTGGAAACACCATATATTTT. This translates into CASSQGGSGNTIYF.

CDR3 residues: CASSSWGRGDGQYF. In DNA form, the CDR3 reads TGTGCCAGCAGTAGCTGGGGCAGGGGTGACGGGCAGTACTTC. The gene calls are TRBV6-2 or TRBV6-3 and TRBJ2-7; D perhaps matches TRBD1 (6 bases). The CDR3 has 14 residues. Trimming removed 5 bases from V and 9 bases from J, with 20 bases in between. CDR1 MNHEY and CDR2 SVGEGT come from the germline V gene.

V is TRBV6-1 and J is TRBJ2-1; the D gene is possibly TRBD1 (5 bases). V shed 2 bases and J shed 3 bases, with 8 bases lying between them. CDR3 length equals 14 residues. Germline CDR1 MNHNS, CDR2 SASEGT. The CDR3 protein is CASSEPRDYNEQFF. In DNA, the CDR3 is TGTGCCAGCAGTGAACCCAGGGACTACAATGAGCAGTTCTTC.

The chain joins TRBV6-5 to TRBJ1-2; TRBD1 is a possible D gene (6 bases). CDR3 length: 15 amino acids. V was cut by 4 bases and J by 6 bases, with 18 bases left in between. Germline CDR1 and CDR2: MNHEY and SVGAGI. The CDR3 DNA reads as TGTGCCAGCAGTTTCCAGCGAGGGGGGTTGGATGGCTACACCTTC. Protein sequence: CASSFQRGGLDGYTF.

The chain links TRBV5-1 to TRBJ1-1; unclear D gene. The germline V gene encodes CDR1 SGHRS and CDR2 YFSETQ. This CDR3 is built from 15 residues. V dropped 0 bases and J dropped 4 bases, with 13 bases sitting between them. The CDR3: CASSLGEGRSTEAFF. The CDR3 coding sequence is TGCGCCAGCAGCTTGGGGGAGGGTAGGAGCACTGAAGCTTTCTTT.

Concerning this clone itself: This sample includes further DNA sequences coding for the same CDR3. The chain has TRBV19 and TRBJ2-7; D is possibly TRBD1 (5 bases). Germline CDR1 and CDR2: LNHDA and SQIVND (reference sequence). The CDR3 is 13 amino acids. Trimming stripped 5 bases from V and 4 bases from J, with 12 bases between. For the CDR3, the DNA is TGTGCCAGTAGTGCCGGACATTCTTACGAGCAGTACTTC. Its protein is CASSAGHSYEQYF. The complete variable domain, with remaining parts taken from reference TRBV19 and TRBJ2-7, reads DGGITQSPKYLFRKEGQNVTLSCEQNLNHDAMYWYRQDPGQGLRLIYYSQIVNDFQKGDIAEGYSVSREKKESFPLTVTSAQKNPTAFYLCASSAGHSYEQYFGPGTRLTVT.

The V call is TRBV5-8, the J call TRBJ2-1, with 9 bases fitting TRBD2. The J segment lost 2 bases and the V segment lost 4 bases, leaving 4 bases of the junction unmatched. CDR1 and CDR2 (germline): SGHTS, YDEGEE. The CDR3 spans 15 residues. This chain's CDR3 is CASSLGLAAYNEQFF. CDR3 sequence (DNA): TGTGCCAGCAGCCTGGGACTAGCAGCCTACAATGAGCAGTTCTTC.

CDR3 nucleotides: TGTGCCAGCAGTCGGCAGAACTCTGGAAACACCATATATTTT. Encoded protein: CASSRQNSGNTIYF. The chain carries TRBV6-2 or TRBV6-3 and TRBJ1-3; D unclear. In germline, CDR1 is MNHEY, CDR2 SVGEGT. This CDR3 has 14 residues. The V gene lost 5 bases and the J gene lost 0 bases, with 8 bases spanning the gap.

The chain links TRBV19 to TRBJ1-6; 10 bases map to TRBD1. Germline CDR1 LNHDA, CDR2 SQIVND (reference sequence). The CDR3 loop spans 18 amino acids. The ends lost 5 bases at V and 2 bases at J; junction bases unmatched: 9. The CDR3 nucleotides are TGTGCCAGTAGTCCCGGGACAGGGGAGGGACCCTATAATTCACCCCTCCACTTT. It yields the protein CASSPGTGEGPYNSPLHF.

The V and J genes are TRBV18 and TRBJ2-7; 8 bases map to TRBD1. Germline V lookup: CDR1 KGHSH, CDR2 LQKENI. This CDR3 spans 13 amino acids. After removal of 2 bases from V and 5 bases from J, the junction contained 2 bases not matched to a gene. The CDR3 protein is CASSPNRGDEQYF. CDR3 DNA: TGTGCCAGCTCACCAAACAGGGGGGACGAGCAGTACTTC.

The chain links TRBV30 to TRBJ2-2, with D perhaps matching TRBD1 (6 bases). Germline V gene lookup returns CDR1 GTSNPN and CDR2 SVGIG (reference sequence). The CDR3 loop spans 14 amino acids. V was shortened by 0 bases and J by 7 bases, with 12 bases between the two germline ends. The CDR3 here is CAWSVHRARGELFF. In nucleotides, the CDR3 is TGTGCCTGGAGTGTCCACAGGGCGCGCGGGGAGCTGTTTTTT.

The chain joins TRBV4-2 to TRBJ1-2, with 9 bases that match TRBD1. Germline loops: CDR1 LGHNA, CDR2 YNFKEQ. There are 15 residues in the CDR3. Trimming at V came to 4 bases and at J to 4 bases, leaving 7 bases not matched to a gene. The CDR3 DNA sequence: TGTGCCAGCAGCCCTGACAGGGGGAAGAGCTATGGCTACACCTTC. Encoded protein: CASSPDRGKSYGYTF.